These 16 T cell receptor beta chains came from one sample sequenced in a study of beta chain features in type 1 diabetes. Expressed TCRB transcripts were sequenced because the entire RNA isolate underwent reverse transcription. The protocol was immunoSEQ multiplex PCR, while the TCRdb copy is restricted to in-frame clones and leaves out a portion. In the table there are 400,000 to 550,000 clones, about an eighth of which are singletons. Material: naive CD4+ T cells from blood. The origin of the receptors is a woman younger than 30 in good health.

A few counts support this clone. This sequence joins TRBV5-6 and TRBJ1-1; the D is unclear. The V gene lost 7 bases and the J gene lost 6 bases, with 19 bases spanning the gap. CDR3 length: 14 residues. The V gene's germline CDR1 is SGHDT and CDR2 YYEEEE. CDR3 DNA: TGTGCCAGCTGCGACATGGCGGGTAAGGCTGAAGCTTTCTTT. The encoded protein is CASCDMAGKAEAFF.

V and J are TRBV18 and TRBJ1-2; possible D gene TRBD1, 6 bases. The CDR3 extends over 15 amino acids. Trimming stripped 4 bases from V and 1 base from J, with 13 bases between. Per the germline V gene, CDR1 is KGHSH and CDR2 is LQKENI. Here the CDR3 DNA reads TGTGCCAGCTCACTTACAGGGATGTATAACTATGGCTACACCTTC. It yields the protein CASSLTGMYNYGYTF.

On this clone: Other DNA sequences in this specimen translate into the identical CDR3. The chain is built from TRBV2 and TRBJ2-5; D is undetermined. The CDR3 runs 11 residues. Looked up from germline, CDR1 is SNHLY and CDR2 is FYNNEI. Trimming pared 6 bases from V and 5 bases from J, leaving 7 bases between. The CDR3 bases are TGTGCCAGCAGCCTAGAGGAGACCCAGTACTTC. It translates to CASSLEETQYF. The full variable domain, rest sourced from reference TRBV2 and TRBJ2-5, is EPEVTQTPSHQVTQMGQEVILRCVPISNHLYFYWYRQILGQKVEFLVSFYNNEISEKSEIFDDQFSVERPDGSNFTLKIRSTKLEDSAMYFCASSLEETQYFGPGTRLLVL.

There are a few counts of this clone. The J gene is TRBJ2-5, the V gene TRBV28; D possibly corresponds to TRBD2 (5 bases). Trimming removed 5 bases from V and 4 bases from J, with 20 bases in between. From germline, CDR1 is MDHEN and CDR2 SYDVKM. The CDR3 spans 16 residues. CDR3 DNA sequence: TGTGCCAGCAGTCCTCCTATACTAGGTCGAAGAGAGACCCAGTACTTC. This translates into CASSPPILGRRETQYF.

The table lists this clone with a count of one. This chain uses TRBV18 with TRBJ2-5; possibly TRBD1 or TRBD2 for D (6 bases each). V was trimmed by 3 bases and J by 5 bases, leaving 10 bases between them. This CDR3 spans 13 amino acids. From germline, CDR1 is KGHSH and CDR2 LQKENI. This CDR3 reads CASSPGGYETQYF. CDR3 coding DNA: TGTGCCAGCTCACCGGGGGGCTATGAGACCCAGTACTTC.

The chain has TRBV18 and TRBJ2-1, with D uncertain. The ends were cut back, 3 bases at V and 9 bases at J, with 12 bases in the middle. CDR1 is KGHSH, CDR2 LQKENI, per germline. This CDR3 has 13 amino acids. CDR3 sequence: CASSPPSSREQFF. CDR3 coding DNA: TGTGCCAGCTCACCGCCAAGTAGCCGTGAGCAGTTCTTC.

This clone was observed a few times. V is TRBV29-1 and J is TRBJ2-3; 9 bases are shared with TRBD2. CDR3 length: 15 residues. With V trimmed by 5 bases and J by 2 bases, 8 bases remained unmatched. Germline CDR1 reads SQVTM; CDR2 reads ANQGSEA. The CDR3 region has the DNA TGCAGCGTTACCCAGGCGGGAGGGAACACAGATACGCAGTATTTT. Amino acids: CSVTQAGGNTDTQYF.

The V gene is TRBV2, the J gene TRBJ2-1; D uncertain. Germline values: CDR1 SNHLY, CDR2 FYNNEI. V shed 2 bases and J shed 2 bases, with 10 bases lying between them. CDR3 length: 15 residues. Here the CDR3 reads CASSESRVPYNEQFF. The CDR3 DNA is TGTGCCAGCAGTGAAAGCCGGGTCCCCTACAATGAGCAGTTCTTC.

This clone has a count of ten or more. The chain joins TRBV21-1 to TRBJ2-7; the D segment call TRBD1 is taken from the table without a DNA check. TRBV21-1 is recorded as a pseudogene. The CDR3 has 13 residues. The CDR3 loop reads CASSKLYSYEQYV. CDR3 in DNA: TGTGCCAGCAGCAAATTGTACAGCTACGAGCAGTACGTC.

This clone was detected a few times. V gene TRBV29-1 combines with J gene TRBJ2-1; TRBD2 matches 12 bases. The CDR3 loop spans 14 amino acids. The V and J ends lost 4 bases and 8 bases, in that order; junction bases with no gene match: 6. Germline V lookup: CDR1 SQVTM, CDR2 ANQGSEA. The CDR3 coding sequence is TGCAGCGTTGGGCTAGCGGGGGGGCCGGATGAGCAGTTCTTC. It specifies CSVGLAGGPDEQFF.

Of note for this clone: This same CDR3 is encoded by further DNA sequences in the sample. The chain recombines TRBV29-1 with TRBJ1-4; tentative D call: TRBD1 (5 bases). Germline CDR1 is SQVTM and CDR2 is ANQGSEA. This CDR3 is 11 amino acids long. V lost 3 bases, J lost 8 bases, and 7 bases lay in between. CDR3 nucleotides: TGCAGCGTTGATCGGGGCGAAAAACTGTTTTTT. It yields the protein CSVDRGEKLFF.

The sample holds a few counts of this clone. V usage is TRBV5-4 and J usage is TRBJ2-1, with D uncertain. Between the trimmed V and J ends, which lost 0 bases and 8 bases, there was a span of 6 bases. CDR1 SGHNT and CDR2 YYREEE come from the germline V gene (reference sequence). This CDR3 has 12 residues. CDR3 sequence (DNA): TGTGCCAGCAGCTTGGCTATTGATGAGCAGTTCTTC. This translates into CASSLAIDEQFF. Full variable domain (outside the CDR3, taken from reference TRBV5-4 and TRBJ2-1): ETGVTQSPTHLIKTRGQQVTLRCSSQSGHNTVSWYQQALGQGPQFIFQYYREEENGRGNFPPRFSGLQFPNYSSELNVNALELDDSALYLCASSLAIDEQFFGPGTRLTVL.

The table lists this clone with a few counts. V gene TRBV7-9 combines with J gene TRBJ2-7; TRBD1 matches 8 bases. Germline loops: CDR1 SEHNR, CDR2 FQNEAQ (reference sequence). The CDR3 length is 13 residues. Trimming cost V 6 bases and J 3 bases; bases outside gene matches: 4. In DNA, the CDR3 is TGTGCCAGCAGGATACAGGGGGACTACGAGCAGTACTTC. Translated, it gives CASRIQGDYEQYF.

This clone has just a few counts. The gene calls are TRBV29-1 and TRBJ2-7; D is unresolved. Trimming took 6 bases from V and 5 from J, leaving 17 bases between them. The germline V gene has CDR1 SQVTM and CDR2 ANQGSEA. This CDR3 is 13 amino acids long. In DNA form, the CDR3 reads TGCAGCGTAGTTAGACGACCTCCCGACGAGCAGTACTTC. Its protein product is CSVVRRPPDEQYF.

This chain joins TRBV19 and TRBJ2-7, with 9 bases matching TRBD2. The CDR3 loop spans 15 amino acids. Germline CDR1 reads LNHDA; CDR2 reads SQIVND (reference sequence). V trimming: 3 bases; J trimming: 2 bases; junction bases outside the gene matches: 5. The CDR3 reads CASSISGGRAYEQYF. In DNA form, the CDR3 reads TGTGCCAGTAGTATCTCTGGCGGGAGGGCCTACGAGCAGTACTTC.

This clone has just a few counts. This sequence joins TRBV5-1 and TRBJ1-2, with TRBD1 identical over 7 bases. J gave up 0 bases and V 2 bases, and 4 bases lay outside the gene matches. The CDR3 spans 15 residues. CDR1 and CDR2 from the germline V gene are SGHRS and YFSETQ. As DNA, the CDR3 is TGCGCCAGCAGCTTACGGGACAGTTCTAACTATGGCTACACCTTC. Protein product: CASSLRDSSNYGYTF.